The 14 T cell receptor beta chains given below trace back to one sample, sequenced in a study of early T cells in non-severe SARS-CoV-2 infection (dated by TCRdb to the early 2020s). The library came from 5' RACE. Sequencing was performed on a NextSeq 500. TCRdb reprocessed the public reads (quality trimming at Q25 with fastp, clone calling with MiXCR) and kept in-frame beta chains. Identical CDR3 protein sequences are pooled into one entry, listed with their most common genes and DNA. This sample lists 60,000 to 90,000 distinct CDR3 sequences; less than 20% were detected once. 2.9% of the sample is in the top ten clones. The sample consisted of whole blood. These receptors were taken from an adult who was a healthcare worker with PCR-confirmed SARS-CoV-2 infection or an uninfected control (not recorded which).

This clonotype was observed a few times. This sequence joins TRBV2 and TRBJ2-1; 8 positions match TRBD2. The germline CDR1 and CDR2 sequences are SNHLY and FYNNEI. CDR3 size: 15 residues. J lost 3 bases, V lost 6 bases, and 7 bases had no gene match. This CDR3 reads CASRGTSGLYNEQFF. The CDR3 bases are TGTGCCAGCAGGGGAACTAGCGGTCTCTACAATGAGCAGTTCTTC. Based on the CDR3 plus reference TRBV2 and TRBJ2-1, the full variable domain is EPEVTQTPSHQVTQMGQEVILRCVPISNHLYFYWYRQILGQKVEFLVSFYNNEISEKSEIFDDQFSVERPDGSNFTLKIRSTKLEDSAMYFCASRGTSGLYNEQFFGPGTRLTVL.

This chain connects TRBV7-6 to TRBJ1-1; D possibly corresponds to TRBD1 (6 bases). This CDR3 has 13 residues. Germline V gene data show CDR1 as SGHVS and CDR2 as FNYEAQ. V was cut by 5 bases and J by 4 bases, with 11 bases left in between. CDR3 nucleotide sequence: TGTGCCAGCAGCACCTTGGACAGCACTGAAGCTTTCTTT. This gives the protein CASSTLDSTEAFF. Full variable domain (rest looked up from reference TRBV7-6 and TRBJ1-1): GAGVSQSPRYKVTKRGQDVALRCDPISGHVSLYWYRQALGQGPEFLTYFNYEAQQDKSGLPNDRFSAERPEGSISTLTIQRTEQRDSAMYRCASSTLDSTEAFFGQGTRLTVV.

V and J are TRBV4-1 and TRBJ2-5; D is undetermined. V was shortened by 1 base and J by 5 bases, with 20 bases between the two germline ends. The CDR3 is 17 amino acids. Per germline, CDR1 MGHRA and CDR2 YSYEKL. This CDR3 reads CASSQVHPRVARETQYF. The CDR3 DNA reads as TGCGCCAGCAGCCAAGTGCACCCACGGGTGGCGAGGGAGACCCAGTACTTC.

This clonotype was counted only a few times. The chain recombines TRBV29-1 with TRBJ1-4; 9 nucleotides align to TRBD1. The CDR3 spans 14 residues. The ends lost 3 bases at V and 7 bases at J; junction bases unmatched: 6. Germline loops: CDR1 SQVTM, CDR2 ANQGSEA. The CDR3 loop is CSVDGTGSGEKLFF. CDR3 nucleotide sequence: TGCAGCGTTGATGGGACAGGGAGTGGTGAAAAACTGTTTTTT.

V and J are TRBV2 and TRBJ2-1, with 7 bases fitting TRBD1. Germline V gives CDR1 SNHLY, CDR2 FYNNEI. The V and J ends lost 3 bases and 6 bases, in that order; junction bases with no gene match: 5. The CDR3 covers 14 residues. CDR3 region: CASSDWTGFNEQFF. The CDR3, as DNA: TGTGCCAGCAGTGATTGGACAGGATTCAATGAGCAGTTCTTC. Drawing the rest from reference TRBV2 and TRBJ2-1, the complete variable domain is EPEVTQTPSHQVTQMGQEVILRCVPISNHLYFYWYRQILGQKVEFLVSFYNNEISEKSEIFDDQFSVERPDGSNFTLKIRSTKLEDSAMYFCASSDWTGFNEQFFGPGTRLTVL.

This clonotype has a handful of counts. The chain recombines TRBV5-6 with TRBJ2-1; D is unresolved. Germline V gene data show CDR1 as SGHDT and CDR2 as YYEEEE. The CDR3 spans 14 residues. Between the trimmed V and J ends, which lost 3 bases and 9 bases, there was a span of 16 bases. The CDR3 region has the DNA TGTGCCAGCAGCTCCGGGCCCCGATCCACTGAGCAGTTCTTC. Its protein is CASSSGPRSTEQFF.

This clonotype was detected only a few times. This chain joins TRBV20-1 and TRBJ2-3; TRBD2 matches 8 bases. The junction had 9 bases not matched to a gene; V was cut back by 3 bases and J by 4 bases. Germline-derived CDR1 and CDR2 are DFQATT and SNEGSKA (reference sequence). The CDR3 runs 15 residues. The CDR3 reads CSARSPAGGPDTQYF. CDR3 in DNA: TGCAGTGCTAGGTCGCCTGCGGGAGGACCAGATACGCAGTATTTT.

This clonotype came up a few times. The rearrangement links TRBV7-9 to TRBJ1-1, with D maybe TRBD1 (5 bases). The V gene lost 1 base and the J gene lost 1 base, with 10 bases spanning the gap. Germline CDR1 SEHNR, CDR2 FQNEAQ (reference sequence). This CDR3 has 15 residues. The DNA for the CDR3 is TGTGCCAGCAGCTTAGTCGGCAGGGAGAACACTGAAGCTTTCTTT. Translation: CASSLVGRENTEAFF.

This CDR3 reads CASSRDTRSGNTIYF. The DNA of the CDR3 is TGCGCCAGCAGCCGGGACACCCGCTCTGGAAACACCATATATTTT. The V call is TRBV5-1, the J call TRBJ1-3, with a tentative D call TRBD1 (6 bases). Germline CDR1 and CDR2: SGHRS and YFSETQ. V lost 4 bases to trimming and J lost 0 bases, with 11 bases between them. The CDR3 has 15 amino acids. Variable domain in full (rest from reference TRBV5-1 and TRBJ1-3): KAGVTQTPRYLIKTRGQQVTLSCSPISGHRSVSWYQQTPGQGLQFLFEYFSETQRNKGNFPGRFSGRQFSNSRSEMNVSTLELGDSALYLCASSRDTRSGNTIYFGEGSWLTVV.

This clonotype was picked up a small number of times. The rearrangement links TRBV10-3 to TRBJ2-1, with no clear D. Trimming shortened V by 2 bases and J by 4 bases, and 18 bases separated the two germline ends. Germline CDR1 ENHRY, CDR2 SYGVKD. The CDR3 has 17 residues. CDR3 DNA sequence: TGTGCCATCAGTGAGCCGACCAGCGTCTACGAGTACAATGAGCAGTTCTTC. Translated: CAISEPTSVYEYNEQFF.

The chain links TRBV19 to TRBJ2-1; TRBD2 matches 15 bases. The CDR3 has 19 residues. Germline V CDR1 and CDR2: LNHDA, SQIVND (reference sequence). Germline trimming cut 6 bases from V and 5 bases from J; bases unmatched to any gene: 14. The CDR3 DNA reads TGTGCCAGTAGACGGGGGGGACTAGCGGGAGGAAGGAACAACAATGAGCAGTTCTTC. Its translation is CASRRGGLAGGRNNNEQFF.

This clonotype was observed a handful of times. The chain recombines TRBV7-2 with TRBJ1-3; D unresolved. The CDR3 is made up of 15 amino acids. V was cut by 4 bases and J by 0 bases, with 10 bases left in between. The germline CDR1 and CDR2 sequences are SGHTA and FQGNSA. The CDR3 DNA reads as TGTGCCAGCAGCTGGGAGTCGAGCTCTGGAAACACCATATATTTT. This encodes CASSWESSSGNTIYF.

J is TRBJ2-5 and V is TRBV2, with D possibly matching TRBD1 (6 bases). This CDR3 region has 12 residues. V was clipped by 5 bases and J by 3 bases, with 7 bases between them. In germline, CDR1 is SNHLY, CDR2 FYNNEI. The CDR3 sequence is CASSRTEETQYF. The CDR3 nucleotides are TGTGCCAGCAGTCGGACAGAAGAGACCCAGTACTTC.

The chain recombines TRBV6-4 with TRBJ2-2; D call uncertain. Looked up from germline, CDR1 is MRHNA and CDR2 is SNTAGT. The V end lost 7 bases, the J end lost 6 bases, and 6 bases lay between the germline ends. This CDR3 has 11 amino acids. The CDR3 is CASKNSGELFF. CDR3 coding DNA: TGTGCCAGCAAGAATTCCGGGGAGCTGTTTTTT.